The entry below describes one TCR beta chain. Its specificity is not known. TCRbeta library preparation incorporated unique molecular identifiers. MiXCR, run by TCRdb on the PCR reads, gives a single entry per CDR3 protein. There are about 440,000 distinct CDR3 sequences in the sample; approximately 42% occur only once, and around 29% lies in the top ten. The source of the sample is a study of T-cell reconstitution after alpha-beta-depleted transplantation in children. Notes on the study in general: At one year after transplant, newly produced T cells mostly accounted for T-cell counts and diversity.

The CDR3 covers 12 residues. The germline CDR1 and CDR2 sequences are SGHVS and FQNEAQ. The V and J ends lost 2 bases and 6 bases respectively, with 7 bases between them. The sequence came from a girl under 10 years old with aplastic anemia, due to receive a stem cell transplant. The chain uses TRBV7-8 and TRBJ1-2; possible D gene TRBD1, 5 bases. The source was PBMCs, collected before TCRalphabeta/CD19-depleted stem cell transplant. The CDR3 spells CASSLSRDGYTF. CDR3 DNA sequence: TGTGCCAGCAGCTTATCCAGGGATGGCTACACCTTC.